The 31 T cell receptor beta chains below come from one sample, sequenced in a study of CD8 T cells in Susac syndrome. A quantity of about 0.5 to 1 ug RNA underwent reverse transcription using random hexamers. Each CDR3 protein gets one entry after TCRdb re-called the immunoSEQ multiplex PCR reads with MiXCR. The sample includes tens of thousands of distinct CDR3 sequences, about 94% seen only once; the top ten take approximately 0.9%. Material: CD8+ T cells from PBMCs. The receptors stem from a human donor with Susac syndrome.

The chain couples TRBV7-9 to TRBJ2-7, with D perhaps matching TRBD2 (6 bases). CDR1 and CDR2 from the germline V gene are SEHNR and FQNEAQ (reference sequence). The CDR3 loop spans 17 amino acids. The V end lost 4 bases, the J end lost 2 bases, and 21 bases lay between the germline ends. The CDR3 loop reads CASSSTLMTRNPYEQYF. The CDR3 bases are TGTGCCAGCAGCTCTACACTGATGACTAGAAACCCCTACGAGCAGTACTTC.

V usage is TRBV7-9 and J usage is TRBJ1-1, with 7 bases matching TRBD1. The V and J ends lost 5 bases and 5 bases, in that order; junction bases with no gene match: 14. This CDR3 is built from 16 residues. Looked up from germline, CDR1 is SEHNR and CDR2 is FQNEAQ (reference sequence). The CDR3 DNA reads as TGTGCCAGCAGCCCAAAATTCGACAGGGAGGGAACTGAAGCTTTCTTT. It codes for CASSPKFDREGTEAFF. The full variable domain, its missing parts supplied by reference TRBV7-9 and TRBJ1-1, is DTGVSQNPRHKITKRGQNVTFRCDPISEHNRLYWYRQTLGQGPEFLTYFQNEAQLEKSRLLSDRFSAERPKGSFSTLEIQRTEQGDSAMYLCASSPKFDREGTEAFFGQGTRLTVV.

The chain combines TRBV4-1 with TRBJ2-3; D ambiguous. The CDR3 runs to 16 residues. In germline, CDR1 is MGHRA, CDR2 YSYEKL. V gave up 0 bases and J gave up 6 bases, with 16 bases separating them. The chain's CDR3 is CASSQDPKYGGDTQYF. The DNA for the CDR3 is TGCGCCAGCAGCCAAGACCCTAAATACGGTGGGGATACGCAGTATTTT.

The chain employs TRBV5-4 and TRBJ2-7, with D tentatively TRBD1 (5 bases). Trimming took off 1 base at V and 4 bases at J, with 12 bases between the two ends. Germline V gives CDR1 SGHNT, CDR2 YYREEE (reference sequence). The CDR3 covers 14 residues. In DNA form, the CDR3 reads TGTGCCAGCAGCTTGTCGACCAGGGATTACGAGCAGTACTTC. Its translation is CASSLSTRDYEQYF.

The V gene is TRBV12-3 or TRBV12-4, the J gene TRBJ2-7; tentatively, D is TRBD2 (5 bases). This CDR3 region has 16 residues. The V end was cut by 3 bases, the J end by 1 base, with 16 bases between. CDR3 region: CASSFPIEGTSYEQYF. CDR3 sequence (DNA): TGTGCCAGCAGTTTCCCTATCGAGGGAACATCCTACGAGCAGTACTTC.

In DNA, the CDR3 is TGCAGTGCTAGAACCCTAGCGGCGCTCAAAACTTACGAGCAGTACTTC. This codes for CSARTLAALKTYEQYF. The rearrangement links TRBV20-1 to TRBJ2-7; 7 positions agree with TRBD2. This CDR3 region has 16 residues. The V and J ends lost 2 bases and 4 bases, in that order; junction bases with no gene match: 14. Germline V gene lookup returns CDR1 DFQATT and CDR2 SNEGSKA (reference sequence).

The rearrangement joins TRBV6-2 or TRBV6-3 to TRBJ2-1; D is perhaps TRBD1 (5 bases). This CDR3 spans 15 amino acids. The germline V gene encodes CDR1 MNHEY and CDR2 SVGEGT. Trimming cost V 6 bases and J 6 bases, with 18 bases left between them. The CDR3 region is CASRPARDRVNEQFF. CDR3 nucleotide sequence: TGTGCCAGCAGACCCGCTAGAGACAGAGTCAATGAGCAGTTCTTC.

V gene TRBV23-1 combines with J gene TRBJ2-7; D remains ambiguous. TRBV23-1 is given ORF status, its function remaining uncertain. This CDR3 is 16 amino acids long. The V gene lost 2 bases and the J gene lost 2 bases, with 16 bases spanning the gap. CDR3 amino acids: CASSQTALCIPYEQYF. The CDR3 DNA reads TGCGCCAGCAGTCAAACCGCGCTGTGTATCCCCTACGAGCAGTACTTC.

CDR3 region: CATPDRTMQETQYF. The CDR3 DNA reads TGTGCCACGCCCGACAGGACCATGCAAGAGACCCAGTACTTC. The V gene is TRBV15, the J gene TRBJ2-5, with a weak D call TRBD1 (6 bases). Trimming removed 9 bases at V and 2 bases at J, with 16 bases between. The germline V gene encodes CDR1 LNHNV and CDR2 YYDKDF (reference sequence). CDR3 length equals 14 residues.

CDR3 sequence reads: CATSRDYLDSTTQETQYF. CDR3 nucleotides: TGTGCCACCAGCAGAGATTACCTGGACTCTACCACCCAAGAGACCCAGTACTTC. The V and J genes are TRBV15 and TRBJ2-5; tentative D call: TRBD2 (5 bases). The CDR3 length is 18 residues. In germline, CDR1 is LNHNV, CDR2 YYDKDF (reference sequence). Trimming took 0 bases from V and 1 from J, leaving 18 bases between them.

This clonotype is a singleton in its sample. The chain uses TRBV29-1 and TRBJ1-5, with a possible D match to TRBD1 (5 bases). Germline V gene data show CDR1 as SQVTM and CDR2 as ANQGSEA. V was shortened by 4 bases and J by 2 bases, with 6 bases between the two germline ends. There are 12 residues in the CDR3. The CDR3 protein is CSVGGGNQPQHF. The CDR3 region has the DNA TGCAGCGTTGGGGGGGGCAATCAGCCCCAGCATTTT.

This clonotype was detected only once. The chain is built from TRBV6-5 and TRBJ1-6; TRBD1 matches at 9 bases. This CDR3 region has 15 residues. The ends lost 6 bases at V and 8 bases at J; junction bases unmatched: 8. Germline-derived CDR1 and CDR2 are MNHEY and SVGAGI. This CDR3 is CASRVGTGPHSPLHF. In DNA form, the CDR3 reads TGTGCCAGCAGGGTAGGGACAGGGCCTCATTCACCCCTCCACTTT.

The chain employs TRBV19 and TRBJ1-1, with 9 nucleotides matching TRBD1. The CDR3 sequence is 15 residues long. Germline CDR1 and CDR2: LNHDA and SQIVND (reference sequence). V shed 6 bases and J 1 base; nucleotides not matched to a gene: 6. As DNA, the CDR3 is TGTGCCAGTAGCGGATGGACAGGGGAGAACACTGAAGCTTTCTTT. Its translation: CASSGWTGENTEAFF.

This chain uses TRBV24-1 with TRBJ2-2; no clear D gene. Germline CDR1 and CDR2: KGHDR and SFDVKD. The CDR3 contains 17 residues. V lost 1 base and J 7 bases, leaving 18 bases between the germline ends. The CDR3 nucleotides read TGTGCCACCAGTGATTTCGTCACGGGCCGAAGCTACGGGGAGCTGTTTTTT. This translates into CATSDFVTGRSYGELFF.

J is TRBJ2-3 and V is TRBV7-8; no firm D call. The CDR3 totals 15 residues. CDR1 SGHVS and CDR2 FQNEAQ come from the germline V gene. Trimming removed 0 bases from V and 5 bases from J, with 12 bases in between. CDR3: CASSLARPFRDTQYF. In nucleotides, the CDR3 is TGTGCCAGCAGCTTAGCGCGTCCCTTTCGAGATACGCAGTATTTT.

This chain's CDR3 is CASSLEFLQHEQFF. Written as DNA, the CDR3 is TGTGCCAGCAGTTTAGAGTTCCTCCAGCATGAGCAGTTCTTC. V usage is TRBV12-3 or TRBV12-4 and J usage is TRBJ2-1; D unresolved. The CDR3 has 14 residues. V lost 1 base to trimming and J lost 8 bases, with 12 bases between them.

This chain joins TRBV5-4 and TRBJ2-5; 8 bases map to TRBD2. Germline assignment: CDR1 SGHNT and CDR2 YYREEE (reference sequence). V lost 4 bases, J lost 3 bases, and 8 bases stayed unmatched. This CDR3 contains 15 residues. CDR3 sequence: CASSPTPLAEETQYF. CDR3 nucleotide sequence: TGTGCCAGCAGCCCCACCCCACTAGCGGAAGAGACCCAGTACTTC. The full variable domain, in which reference TRBV5-4 and TRBJ2-5 provide the parts outside the CDR3, is ETGVTQSPTHLIKTRGQQVTLRCSSQSGHNTVSWYQQALGQGPQFIFQYYREEENGRGNFPPRFSGLQFPNYSSELNVNALELDDSALYLCASSPTPLAEETQYFGPGTRLLVL.

The chain joins TRBV7-8 to TRBJ1-6; D is unresolved. Germline lookup yields CDR1 SGHVS and CDR2 FQNEAQ. Trimming cost V 1 base and J 7 bases, with 11 bases left between them. CDR3 length: 15 residues. CDR3 loop: CASSLGEFINSPLHF. Here the CDR3 DNA reads TGTGCCAGCAGCTTAGGCGAGTTTATCAATTCACCCCTCCACTTT.

The V gene is TRBV7-9, the J gene TRBJ2-5; D is perhaps TRBD1 (5 bases). Between the trimmed V and J ends, which lost 4 bases and 3 bases, there was a span of 15 bases. There are 15 residues in the CDR3. The V gene's germline CDR1 is SEHNR and CDR2 FQNEAQ (reference sequence). The CDR3 sequence is CASSSTGPPKETQYF. CDR3 bases: TGTGCCAGCAGCTCCACAGGCCCTCCAAAAGAGACCCAGTACTTC.

The V gene is TRBV29-1, the J gene TRBJ1-2; the D is unclear. The CDR3 has 13 amino acids. CDR1 and CDR2 (germline): SQVTM, ANQGSEA. The CDR3 nucleotides read TGCAGTTGTAATCGAGGTAGTGGCTATGGCTACACCTTC. It is translated as CSCNRGSGYGYTF.

This chain links TRBV7-9 with TRBJ2-5; 7 bases match TRBD1. The germline CDR1 and CDR2 sequences are SEHNR and FQNEAQ (reference sequence). V shed 5 bases, J shed 1 base, and the junction held 4 bases outside the gene matches. The CDR3 loop spans 14 amino acids. As DNA, the CDR3 is TGTGCCAGCAGCGAGTACAGGGGCCAAGAGACCCAGTACTTC. The encoded protein is CASSEYRGQETQYF.

V gene TRBV20-1 combines with J gene TRBJ2-1; 9 bases align to TRBD1. Losses at the gene ends were 0 bases for V and 5 bases for J; bases not matched to a gene: 11. This CDR3 is 17 amino acids long. CDR1 and CDR2 from the germline V gene are DFQATT and SNEGSKA (reference sequence). In DNA, the CDR3 is TGCAGTGCTAGAGACCTACCATGGGACAGGGATAACAATGAGCAGTTCTTC. Its translation is CSARDLPWDRDNNEQFF.

The chain couples TRBV10-3 to TRBJ2-1; TRBD2 agrees at 11 bases. The CDR3 has 15 amino acids. Losses at the gene ends were 0 bases for V and 6 bases for J; bases not matched to a gene: 1. CDR1 and CDR2 from the germline V gene are ENHRY and SYGVKD. The CDR3 spells CAISESSGRGNEQFF. CDR3 nucleotides: TGTGCCATCAGTGAGTCTAGCGGGAGGGGCAATGAGCAGTTCTTC.

The chain is built from TRBV27 and TRBJ2-1; D unclear. This CDR3 region has 17 residues. V lost 4 bases, J lost 0 bases, and 16 bases lay in between. In germline, CDR1 is MNHEY, CDR2 SMNVEV (reference sequence). Here the CDR3 reads CASSSSAGAVSYNEQFF. The CDR3 DNA is TGTGCCAGCAGTTCATCGGCTGGCGCCGTCTCCTACAATGAGCAGTTCTTC.

V is TRBV19 and J is TRBJ2-7; a possible D gene is TRBD1 (5 bases). The V end was cut by 2 bases, the J end by 6 bases, with 5 bases between. The CDR3 extends over 11 amino acids. CDR1 is LNHDA, CDR2 SQIVND, per germline (reference sequence). In DNA form, the CDR3 reads TGTGCCAGTAGTATACAGGGCGAGCAGTACTTC. Its protein is CASSIQGEQYF.

The chain uses TRBV4-3 and TRBJ2-7, with a possible D match to TRBD2 (6 bases). Looked up from germline, CDR1 is LGHNA and CDR2 is YSLEER. The CDR3 runs 15 residues. Trimming left V 0 bases short and J 0 bases short, with 9 bases between. The CDR3, as DNA: TGCGCCAGCAGCCAAGATGGGGGGAGCTCCTACGAGCAGTACTTC. Amino acid sequence: CASSQDGGSSYEQYF.

This chain links TRBV29-1 with TRBJ2-5, with 10 bases matching TRBD2. In germline, CDR1 is SQVTM, CDR2 ANQGSEA. The CDR3 spans 16 residues. V lost 6 bases and J lost 0; bases outside the gene matches: 10. The CDR3 region is CSVERTSGPYQETQYF. CDR3 bases: TGCAGCGTCGAAAGGACTAGCGGCCCATACCAAGAGACCCAGTACTTC.

The gene calls are TRBV20-1 and TRBJ2-1; 7 bases agree with TRBD1. The length of the CDR3 is 12 residues. From germline, CDR1 is DFQATT and CDR2 SNEGSKA (reference sequence). Here the CDR3 DNA reads TGCAGACGGGACAGCTCCTACAATGAGCAGTTCTTC. Protein sequence: CRRDSSYNEQFF.

This sequence joins TRBV30 and TRBJ1-2, with 11 bases matching TRBD1. V shed 2 bases and J 8 bases; nucleotides not matched to a gene: 1. The V gene's germline CDR1 is GTSNPN and CDR2 SVGIG (reference sequence). CDR3 length: 12 amino acids. The CDR3 sequence is CAWSRTGGGYTF. For the CDR3, the DNA is TGTGCCTGGAGTCGGACAGGGGGCGGCTACACCTTC.

V is TRBV28 and J is TRBJ1-5, with D possibly being TRBD1 (5 bases). V lost 5 bases and J lost 1, with 12 bases in between. Germline loops: CDR1 MDHEN, CDR2 SYDVKM. This CDR3 has 15 amino acids. The CDR3 sequence: CASSPRVVSNQPQHF. The CDR3 DNA sequence: TGTGCCAGCAGTCCCAGGGTGGTGAGCAATCAGCCCCAGCATTTT. Complete variable domain (other parts from reference TRBV28 and TRBJ1-5): DVKVTQSSRYLVKRTGEKVFLECVQDMDHENMFWYRQDPGLGLRLIYFSYDVKMKEKGDIPEGYSVSREKKERFSLILESASTNQTSMYLCASSPRVVSNQPQHFGDGTRLSIL.

DNA of the CDR3: TGTGCCAGCAGCTCCAGTCAGGGGCGTAATGAAAAACTGTTTTTT. Protein sequence: CASSSSQGRNEKLFF. The chain employs TRBV7-8 and TRBJ1-4, with D perhaps matching TRBD1 (6 bases). This CDR3 spans 15 amino acids. The germline CDR1 and CDR2 sequences are SGHVS and FQNEAQ. Trimming took 4 bases from V and 4 from J, leaving 13 bases between them.